These 30 T cell receptor beta chains originate from one sample sequenced in a study of blood T cell repertoires in COVID-19. TCRdb's copy holds only in-frame clones and misses some; the assay was immunoSEQ multiplex PCR. The repertoire consists of under 130,000 clones, with around 83% occurring once and the leading ten covering 2.1%. Material: peripheral blood. Receptors were obtained from a human donor in a cohort sampled during active COVID-19.

The V gene is TRBV24-1, the J gene TRBJ2-1, with unresolved D. Trimming pared 4 bases from V and 8 bases from J, leaving 14 bases between. The CDR3 covers 14 residues. The germline CDR1 and CDR2 sequences are KGHDR and SFDVKD. This CDR3 reads CATSDRFKGDEQFF. CDR3 DNA: TGTGCCACCAGTGACCGATTTAAAGGAGATGAGCAGTTCTTC.

The sample holds a few counts of this clone. The V call is TRBV19, the J call TRBJ1-2; D perhaps matches TRBD1 (6 bases). Germline V gene sequence: CDR1 LNHDA, CDR2 SQIVND (reference sequence). The length of the CDR3 is 18 residues. V shed 6 bases and J shed 4 bases, with 27 bases lying between them. For the CDR3, the DNA is TGTGCCAGTAGCCGAAACCTAGTCCCGGGGGGCGGCGGCTATGGCTACACCTTC. Encoded protein: CASSRNLVPGGGGYGYTF.

The chain combines TRBV6-1 with TRBJ2-7; D possibly corresponds to TRBD2 (6 bases). V lost 1 base, J lost 5 bases, and 21 bases lay in between. This CDR3 has 17 residues. CDR1 is MNHNS, CDR2 SASEGT, per germline. CDR3 nucleotide sequence: TGTGCCAGCAGTGAAGGTACCGGGGACTGGGAAGGGCACGAGCAGTACTTC. Translating it yields CASSEGTGDWEGHEQYF.

The V gene is TRBV9, the J gene TRBJ2-7; 8 bases are a match to TRBD2. Germline V CDR1 and CDR2: SGDLS, YYNGEE. The V segment lost 3 bases and the J segment 3 bases; nucleotides outside the gene matches: 5. CDR3 length equals 14 residues. CDR3 amino acids: CASSAQGTSYEQYF. The CDR3, as DNA: TGTGCCAGCAGCGCCCAGGGGACTAGCTACGAGCAGTACTTC.

V usage is TRBV9 and J usage is TRBJ2-2; possibly TRBD2 for D (5 bases). Trimming pared 4 bases from V and 3 bases from J, leaving 13 bases between. Germline V gene lookup returns CDR1 SGDLS and CDR2 YYNGEE. The CDR3 covers 15 residues. The chain's CDR3 is CASSPREKYTGELFF. The CDR3 nucleotides read TGTGCCAGCAGCCCACGGGAAAAGTACACCGGGGAGCTGTTTTTT.

This chain connects TRBV5-1 to TRBJ2-5, with 10 bases identical to TRBD1. This CDR3 has 15 residues. V lost 4 bases, J lost 1 base, and 4 bases stayed unmatched. Germline V gene lookup returns CDR1 SGHRS and CDR2 YFSETQ. The CDR3 nucleotides read TGCGCCAGCAGCCCGGACAGGGGGTTCCAAGAGACCCAGTACTTC. It specifies CASSPDRGFQETQYF.

V gene TRBV3-1 (or the pseudogene TRBV3-2) combines with J gene TRBJ2-2, with 8 bases aligning to TRBD2. Trimming at V came to 10 bases and at J to 5 bases, leaving 9 bases not matched to a gene. Germline assignment: CDR1 LGHDT and CDR2 YNNKEL (reference sequence). The CDR3 is 14 residues long. The CDR3: CATSPRGGTGELFF. CDR3 nucleotide sequence: TGTGCCACCTCCCCCCGCGGGGGGACCGGGGAGCTGTTTTTT.

In this sample, this clone turned up a few times. The chain joins TRBV5-1 to TRBJ2-3, with 15 bases aligning to TRBD2. Trimming cost V 6 bases and J 3 bases; bases outside gene matches: 8. Germline lookup yields CDR1 SGHRS and CDR2 YFSETQ. This CDR3 region has 17 residues. CDR3 region: CASTRTSGGALTDTQYF. The DNA of the CDR3 is TGCGCCAGCACCAGGACTAGCGGGGGGGCATTGACAGATACGCAGTATTTT.

The chain employs TRBV9 and TRBJ2-3; 8 nucleotides align to TRBD2. This CDR3 contains 16 residues. J gave up 1 base and V 6 bases, and 10 bases lay outside the gene matches. The V gene's germline CDR1 is SGDLS and CDR2 YYNGEE. CDR3 in amino acids: CASTPGHGGGTDTQYF. The CDR3, as DNA: TGTGCCAGCACCCCCGGCCACGGGGGGGGCACAGATACGCAGTATTTT.

This chain connects TRBV5-5 to TRBJ1-5; TRBD1 might be the D (5 bases). Trimming took 3 bases from V and 0 from J, leaving 19 bases between them. The V gene's germline CDR1 is SGHKS and CDR2 YYEKEE (reference sequence). There are 18 residues in the CDR3. As DNA, the CDR3 is TGTGCCAGCAGCTCAAGTGCAGGGCGCACCTATAGCAATCAGCCCCAGCATTTT. Amino acids: CASSSSAGRTYSNQPQHF.

V and J are TRBV27 and TRBJ1-5; no clear D gene. The germline gives CDR1 MNHEY, CDR2 SMNVEV (reference sequence). Between the trimmed V and J ends, which lost 6 bases and 5 bases, there was a span of 14 bases. This CDR3 is 14 amino acids long. The CDR3 DNA reads as TGTGCCAGCAGCAGAGGTCTAGCTCATCAGCCCCAGCATTTT. This codes for CASSRGLAHQPQHF.

In its sample, this clone was seen once. The J gene is TRBJ2-1, the V gene TRBV9, with D hard to call. CDR1 and CDR2 from the germline V gene are SGDLS and YYNGEE. Trimming left V 7 bases short and J 0 bases short, with 11 bases between. This CDR3 contains 14 residues. The CDR3 DNA follows: TGTGCCAGCTCCTCGGCGGTCTCCTACAATGAGCAGTTCTTC. As protein: CASSSAVSYNEQFF.

The rearrangement links TRBV5-6 to TRBJ1-6; unclear D gene. V lost 0 bases and J lost 6, with 16 bases in between. This CDR3 region has 17 residues. Germline CDR1 is SGHDT and CDR2 is YYEEEE. In DNA, the CDR3 is TGTGCCAGCAGCTTGGTGAGCCGGGCGGGAATTAATTCACCCCTCCACTTT. It yields the protein CASSLVSRAGINSPLHF.

The chain employs TRBV6-5 and TRBJ2-7; TRBD2 might be the D (7 bases). The V end lost 6 bases, the J end lost 7 bases, and 16 bases lay between the germline ends. CDR1 is MNHEY, CDR2 SVGAGI, per germline. This CDR3 region has 13 residues. This CDR3 reads CASRSRGAGEQYF. CDR3 sequence (DNA): TGTGCCAGCAGATCCCGGGGGGCGGGGGAGCAGTACTTC.

In DNA, the CDR3 is TGTGCCAGTATGACAGGGGGCGGTATAAACATTCAGTACTTC. Residues: CASMTGGGINIQYF. The V gene is TRBV19, the J gene TRBJ2-4, with TRBD1 matching over 10 bases. The germline V gene encodes CDR1 LNHDA and CDR2 SQIVND (reference sequence). The CDR3 sequence is 14 residues long. The junction had 6 bases not matched to a gene; V was cut back by 7 bases and J by 6 bases.

The chain combines TRBV7-2 with TRBJ1-4, with TRBD1 identical over 11 bases. After removal of 5 bases from V and 7 bases from J, the junction contained 9 bases not matched to a gene. The germline gives CDR1 SGHTA, CDR2 FQGNSA. The CDR3 extends over 16 amino acids. The CDR3 is CASSPGRGTGGEKLFF. The CDR3 region has the DNA TGTGCCAGCAGCCCCGGGCGGGGGACAGGGGGTGAAAAACTGTTTTTT.

This chain connects TRBV10-3 to TRBJ1-6, with 9 positions matching TRBD1. CDR1 and CDR2 from the germline V gene are ENHRY and SYGVKD. V trimming: 3 bases; J trimming: 7 bases; junction bases outside the gene matches: 1. The CDR3 totals 14 residues. In DNA form, the CDR3 reads TGTGCCATCAGTGAAGGGACAGGGAATTCACCCCTCCACTTT. This gives the protein CAISEGTGNSPLHF.

The J gene is TRBJ2-6, the V gene TRBV6-2 or TRBV6-3; TRBD2 aligns across 12 bases. This CDR3 is 18 amino acids long. CDR1 MNHEY and CDR2 SVGEGT come from the germline V gene. After removal of 4 bases from V and 0 bases from J, the junction contained 4 bases not matched to a gene. In DNA, the CDR3 is TGTGCCAGCAGTTCCGGACTAGCGGGACGCTCTGGGGCCAACGTCCTGACTTTC. This gives the protein CASSSGLAGRSGANVLTF.

The genes are TRBV18 and TRBJ2-2; D perhaps matches TRBD1 (5 bases). CDR1 and CDR2 from the germline V gene are KGHSH and LQKENI. The V end was cut by 3 bases, the J end by 4 bases, with 12 bases between. The CDR3 loop spans 15 amino acids. CDR3 amino acids: CASSPRQGGTGELFF. The CDR3 DNA follows: TGTGCCAGCTCACCCCGTCAGGGCGGCACCGGGGAGCTGTTTTTT.

This clone was detected a few times. This chain connects TRBV6-1 to TRBJ1-3; perhaps TRBD1 as D (6 bases). CDR3 size: 16 residues. Germline-derived CDR1 and CDR2 are MNHNS and SASEGT. Trimming took 4 bases from V and 1 from J, leaving 14 bases between them. CDR3 in amino acids: CASSAFTGLSGNTIYF. CDR3 coding DNA: TGTGCCAGCAGTGCCTTCACAGGGTTATCTGGAAACACCATATATTTT.

The rearrangement joins TRBV28 to TRBJ2-7; 11 bases line up with TRBD2. J gave up 4 bases and V 7 bases, and 9 bases lay outside the gene matches. CDR1 MDHEN and CDR2 SYDVKM come from the germline V gene. The CDR3 extends over 15 amino acids. The CDR3 DNA reads as TGTGCCAGCACCCCGACTAGCGGGGCGGTTTACGAGCAGTACTTC. Protein sequence: CASTPTSGAVYEQYF.

This chain connects TRBV7-2 to TRBJ2-3, with TRBD2 matching over 8 bases. The trim removed 2 bases at V and 3 bases at J, leaving 4 bases unmatched. Germline CDR1 SGHTA, CDR2 FQGNSA. This CDR3 is 15 amino acids long. In DNA form, the CDR3 reads TGTGCCAGCAGCTTACGGGTAGCGGGGACAGATACGCAGTATTTT. It yields the protein CASSLRVAGTDTQYF.

The chain links TRBV27 to TRBJ1-1; weak D call: TRBD1 (6 bases). The CDR3 has 15 amino acids. Germline assignment: CDR1 MNHEY and CDR2 SMNVEV (reference sequence). Trimming stripped 0 bases from V and 6 bases from J, with 14 bases between. CDR3 sequence: CASSLSPGTMAEAFF. The CDR3 region has the DNA TGTGCCAGCAGTTTATCCCCCGGGACAATGGCTGAAGCTTTCTTT.

V and J are TRBV27 and TRBJ1-2; the match to TRBD1 covers 7 bases. Trimming removed 1 base from V and 0 bases from J; junction bases left unmatched: 2. The germline CDR1 and CDR2 sequences are MNHEY and SMNVEV (reference sequence). The CDR3 sequence is 15 residues long. CDR3 region: CASSLYQGANYGYTF. The CDR3 bases are TGTGCCAGCAGTTTATACCAGGGGGCTAACTATGGCTACACCTTC.

V usage is TRBV28 and J usage is TRBJ2-2; TRBD2 matches 9 bases. The CDR3 has 17 residues. Germline trimming cut 8 bases from V and 7 bases from J; bases unmatched to any gene: 17. Germline-derived CDR1 and CDR2 are MDHEN and SYDVKM. This CDR3 reads CASGLPRRGGLDGELFF. The CDR3 coding sequence is TGTGCCAGCGGGTTGCCGCGGCGGGGGGGCCTGGACGGGGAGCTGTTTTTT.

V gene TRBV7-9 combines with J gene TRBJ2-7, with a weak D call TRBD1 (6 bases). The CDR3 contains 14 residues. The germline CDR1 and CDR2 sequences are SEHNR and FQNEAQ (reference sequence). V was shortened by 1 base and J by 2 bases, with 9 bases between the two germline ends. The CDR3 bases are TGTGCCAGCAGCTTAGGGACAGCCACCTACGAGCAGTACTTC. It codes for CASSLGTATYEQYF.

This clone was counted only a few times. This rearrangement joins TRBV3-1 (or the pseudogene TRBV3-2) to TRBJ1-2, with 9 bases that match TRBD1. Germline CDR1 LGHDT, CDR2 YNNKEL (reference sequence). There are 14 residues in the CDR3. V trimming: 2 bases; J trimming: 7 bases; junction bases outside the gene matches: 5. In DNA form, the CDR3 reads TGTGCCAGCAGCCAAACAGGGGGCCGAGGTGGCTACACCTTC. Translated, it gives CASSQTGGRGGYTF.

The genes are TRBV6-1 and TRBJ1-2, with 7 bases identical to TRBD1. The CDR3 sequence is 12 residues long. Trimming removed 3 bases from V and 8 bases from J; junction bases left unmatched: 3. The V gene's germline CDR1 is MNHNS and CDR2 SASEGT. The CDR3, as DNA: TGTGCCAGCAGTGACCCCAGGGGGGGCTACACCTTC. Its translation: CASSDPRGGYTF.

CDR3 nucleotide sequence: TGTGCCAGCAGTCAGGGGAGACTGAACACTGAAGCTTTCTTT. This gives the protein CASSQGRLNTEAFF. The chain is built from TRBV6-5 and TRBJ1-1; possibly TRBD1 for D (6 bases). Trimming took 5 bases from V and 0 from J, leaving 10 bases between them. Germline-derived CDR1 and CDR2 are MNHEY and SVGAGI. This CDR3 is 14 amino acids long.

V gene TRBV6-6 combines with J gene TRBJ1-1; 7 positions match TRBD1. This CDR3 has 14 amino acids. Trimming removed 5 bases from V and 1 base from J; junction bases left unmatched: 4. The germline V gene has CDR1 MNHNY and CDR2 SVGAGI (reference sequence). The CDR3 reads CASSLGTANTEAFF. The CDR3 DNA reads as TGTGCCAGCAGTCTCGGGACAGCGAACACTGAAGCTTTCTTT.